The 22 T cell receptor beta chains presented below share a single source sample, sequenced in a study of response to subunit inactivated influenza vaccine (dated 2018 in TCRdb). The sample's time point, from its label and the paper: more than 35 days after influenza vaccine administration. Receptors were amplified or captured by RT-PCR. Sequencing instrument: Illumina HiSeq 2500. TCRdb redid the processing of the public reads, applying fastp at Q25 and MiXCR, and retained in-frame beta chains. Rows matching on CDR3 protein sequence are summarized as one entry with the most common DNA and genes. For this sample there are fewer than 650,000 distinct CDR3 sequences; 13% appear just once. The ten biggest clones cover roughly 14% of the sample. The sample was PBMCs from blood, taken roughly 6 weeks after vaccination. All receptors derive from a man aged 45-60 years who received an inactivated influenza vaccine. Donor details come from another sample of the same person, matched by shared clones.

This clonotype was seen repeatedly, ten times or more. The chain couples TRBV7-2 to TRBJ1-4; D is unclear. The CDR3 is made up of 12 amino acids. Germline V CDR1 and CDR2: SGHTA, FQGNSA. Trimming took off 4 bases at V and 4 bases at J, with 4 bases between the two ends. The CDR3 loop is CASSSYNEKLFF. Here the CDR3 DNA reads TGTGCCAGCAGCTCCTATAATGAAAAACTGTTTTTT.

This clonotype was observed a handful of times. The chain combines TRBV19 with TRBJ1-3; unclear D gene. In germline, CDR1 is LNHDA, CDR2 SQIVND (reference sequence). The V and J ends lost 7 bases and 4 bases respectively, with 11 bases between them. This CDR3 spans 13 amino acids. The CDR3 DNA follows: TGTGCCAGTACAACCAGGATCGGAAACACCATATATTTT. Amino acids: CASTTRIGNTIYF. The full variable domain, rest sourced from reference TRBV19 and TRBJ1-3, is DGGITQSPKYLFRKEGQNVTLSCEQNLNHDAMYWYRQDPGQGLRLIYYSQIVNDFQKGDIAEGYSVSREKKESFPLTVTSAQKNPTAFYLCASTTRIGNTIYFGEGSWLTVV.

This clonotype occurred a few times. The chain couples TRBV5-1 to TRBJ2-6; a possible D gene is TRBD2 (7 bases). V lost 3 bases to trimming and J lost 0 bases, with 16 bases between them. This CDR3 is built from 18 residues. Germline V lookup: CDR1 SGHRS, CDR2 YFSETQ. The DNA for the CDR3 is TGCGCCAGCAGCTCTACGGGGGGCCAGAGCTCTGGGGCCAACGTCCTGACTTTC. Translating it yields CASSSTGGQSSGANVLTF.

This clonotype has a handful of counts. DNA for the CDR3: TGTGCCAGCAGTGATTCTCGGGGGGTGAATTACGAGCAGTACTTC. Translation gives CASSDSRGVNYEQYF. The V and J genes are TRBV25-1 and TRBJ2-7, with 7 bases that match TRBD2. V shed 3 bases, J shed 4 bases, and the junction held 9 bases outside the gene matches. Germline-derived CDR1 and CDR2 are MGHDK and SYGVNS. This CDR3 has 15 amino acids.

In this sample, this clonotype turned up a few times. The chain has TRBV7-6 and TRBJ1-1; D is unclear. In germline, CDR1 is SGHVS, CDR2 FNYEAQ. This CDR3 region has 15 residues. The V end was cut by 2 bases, the J end by 1 base, with 11 bases between. This CDR3 reads CASSLSEFKNTEAFF. In DNA, the CDR3 is TGTGCCAGCAGCTTATCAGAGTTTAAGAACACTGAAGCTTTCTTT.

The V call is TRBV10-3, the J call TRBJ2-5, with a possible D match to TRBD1 (7 bases). Germline assignment: CDR1 ENHRY and CDR2 SYGVKD. V was shortened by 4 bases and J by 4 bases, with 16 bases between the two germline ends. The CDR3 length is 15 residues. Here the CDR3 reads CAISAYRGGGETQYF. For the CDR3, the DNA is TGTGCCATCAGTGCCTACAGGGGAGGTGGAGAGACCCAGTACTTC.

In this sample, this clonotype turned up a few times. The rearrangement joins TRBV7-8 to TRBJ1-6, with 9 bases identical to TRBD1. Trimming at V came to 4 bases and at J to 9 bases, leaving 10 bases not matched to a gene. The CDR3 covers 16 residues. Germline assignment: CDR1 SGHVS and CDR2 FQNEAQ. The CDR3 region is CASSSQGAGSISPLHF. The CDR3, as DNA: TGTGCCAGCAGCTCACAGGGGGCAGGGAGTATTTCACCCCTCCACTTT. The variable domain in full, with the rest retrieved from reference TRBV7-8 and TRBJ1-6, is GAGVSQSPRYKVAKRGQDVALRCDPISGHVSLFWYQQALGQGPEFLTYFQNEAQLDKSGLPSDRFFAERPEGSVSTLKIQRTQQEDSAVYLCASSSQGAGSISPLHFGNGTRLTVT.

This clonotype showed up just a few times. The chain couples TRBV7-6 to TRBJ2-2; possible D gene TRBD2, 6 bases. Germline assignment: CDR1 SGHVS and CDR2 FNYEAQ. V was pared by 3 bases and J by 0 bases, with 8 bases between. The CDR3 is 15 residues long. As DNA, the CDR3 is TGTGCCAGCAGCTTGGGACTGACGAACACCGGGGAGCTGTTTTTT. It translates to CASSLGLTNTGELFF.

The table lists this clonotype with many counts. The rearrangement joins TRBV6-2 or TRBV6-3 to TRBJ2-7, with TRBD1 as a possible D gene (5 bases). The CDR3 is made up of 13 amino acids. Trimming stripped 3 bases from V and 3 bases from J, with 9 bases between. Per the germline V gene, CDR1 is MNHEY and CDR2 is SVGEGT. The CDR3 spells CASSYHQGYEQYF. In nucleotides, the CDR3 is TGTGCCAGCAGTTATCACCAGGGCTACGAGCAGTACTTC.

This clonotype was observed a few times. The chain combines TRBV18 with TRBJ2-2; D not certain. In germline, CDR1 is KGHSH, CDR2 LQKENI. Trimming removed 3 bases from V and 5 bases from J, with 10 bases in between. The CDR3 runs to 14 residues. The CDR3 nucleotides are TGTGCCAGCTCACCTCAGATCGGGACCGGGGAGCTGTTTTTT. Residues: CASSPQIGTGELFF.

The chain is built from TRBV5-1 and TRBJ2-7; D is perhaps TRBD1 (6 bases). Trimming shortened V by 0 bases and J by 2 bases, and 12 bases separated the two germline ends. The CDR3 is 15 amino acids. From germline, CDR1 is SGHRS and CDR2 YFSETQ. Here the CDR3 reads CASSLVTRGTYEQYF. The CDR3 nucleotides are TGCGCCAGCAGCTTGGTTACCAGGGGAACCTACGAGCAGTACTTC. Full variable domain (remainder filled in from reference TRBV5-1 and TRBJ2-7): KAGVTQTPRYLIKTRGQQVTLSCSPISGHRSVSWYQQTPGQGLQFLFEYFSETQRNKGNFPGRFSGRQFSNSRSEMNVSTLELGDSALYLCASSLVTRGTYEQYFGPGTRLTVT.

This clonotype was counted many times. The V gene is TRBV6-5, the J gene TRBJ2-7; D possibly corresponds to TRBD2 (5 bases). Per germline, CDR1 MNHEY and CDR2 SVGAGI. This CDR3 contains 13 residues. Trimming took 2 bases from V and 3 from J, leaving 8 bases between them. CDR3 amino acids: CASSYGSGYEQYF. Written as DNA, the CDR3 is TGTGCCAGCAGTTACGGCAGCGGCTACGAGCAGTACTTC.

V gene TRBV27 combines with J gene TRBJ1-2, with D possibly TRBD1 on 5 matching bases. From germline, CDR1 is MNHEY and CDR2 SMNVEV (reference sequence). V shed 6 bases and J shed 3 bases, with 11 bases lying between them. The CDR3 runs to 13 residues. CDR3 DNA: TGTGCCAGCAGGCCTTCAGGGCACTATGGCTACACCTTC. It yields the protein CASRPSGHYGYTF.

The chain links TRBV20-1 to TRBJ1-1; D ambiguous. This CDR3 contains 15 residues. The V end lost 0 bases, the J end lost 1 base, and 12 bases lay between the germline ends. Germline-derived CDR1 and CDR2 are DFQATT and SNEGSKA (reference sequence). The CDR3 region is CSARDITARNTEAFF. The CDR3 bases are TGCAGTGCTAGAGATATTACAGCCAGGAACACTGAAGCTTTCTTT.

This clonotype was seen more than once but under ten times. The rearrangement links TRBV29-1 to TRBJ1-4, with TRBD1 matching 8 bases. There are 13 residues in the CDR3. V lost 7 bases, J lost 8 bases, and 9 bases stayed unmatched. The V gene's germline CDR1 is SQVTM and CDR2 ANQGSEA. The CDR3 loop reads CSGRGQGAEKLFF. Written as DNA, the CDR3 is TGCAGCGGGAGAGGACAGGGCGCGGAAAAACTGTTTTTT.

J is TRBJ2-7 and V is TRBV20-1; 7 nucleotides align to TRBD2. The CDR3 extends over 14 amino acids. V dropped 5 bases and J dropped 0; count of bases not matched to a gene: 7. CDR1 and CDR2 from the germline V gene are DFQATT and SNEGSKA (reference sequence). The CDR3 reads CSAGLGGSSYEQYF. For the CDR3, the DNA is TGCAGTGCTGGTTTAGGCGGGAGCTCCTACGAGCAGTACTTC.

The V gene is TRBV5-1, the J gene TRBJ2-2; D may be TRBD1 (5 bases). Trimming pared 3 bases from V and 4 bases from J, leaving 10 bases between. Germline assignment: CDR1 SGHRS and CDR2 YFSETQ. The CDR3 length is 14 residues. CDR3 sequence reads: CASSSQGATGELFF. The CDR3 DNA reads as TGCGCCAGCAGCTCGCAGGGTGCCACCGGGGAGCTGTTTTTT.

This clonotype was detected a few times. This chain connects TRBV29-1 to TRBJ2-7; D is unclear. The CDR3 length is 11 residues. The V gene's germline CDR1 is SQVTM and CDR2 ANQGSEA. The ends were cut back, 7 bases at V and 4 bases at J, with 11 bases in the middle. The CDR3 bases are TGCAGCGGGTCCCAAGGATACGAGCAGTACTTC. It specifies CSGSQGYEQYF.

The genes are TRBV7-9 and TRBJ2-4; no clear D. V shed 1 base and J shed 5 bases, with 6 bases lying between them. Germline V gene sequence: CDR1 SEHNR, CDR2 FQNEAQ (reference sequence). This CDR3 is built from 13 residues. The CDR3 DNA sequence: TGTGCCAGCAGCTTAGTTGTGGAAAACATTCAGTACTTC. It encodes CASSLVVENIQYF.

This clonotype was detected a few times. The chain has TRBV28 and TRBJ2-3, with D tentatively TRBD1 or TRBD2 (5 bases each). V lost 7 bases and J 7 bases, leaving 21 bases between the germline ends. Germline lookup yields CDR1 MDHEN and CDR2 SYDVKM. The CDR3 is 15 amino acids. The CDR3 region has the DNA TGTGCCAGCAAAATTGCCGGGACCATCCCCCATACGCAGTATTTT. It translates to CASKIAGTIPHTQYF.

In the case of this clonotype: An end of the junction does not agree with germline; a read error may underlie this. This chain joins TRBV6-1 and TRBJ2-5, with 8 bases identical to TRBD2. Germline assignment: CDR1 MNHNS and CDR2 SASEGT. The CDR3 consists of 14 residues. The CDR3 spells CASSKAGAYETQYF. CDR3 bases: TGTGCCAGCAGTAAAGCGGGAGCTTATGAGACCCAGTACTTC.

J is TRBJ2-5 and V is TRBV18; D is possibly TRBD1 (6 bases). The CDR3 spans 14 residues. Trimming shortened V by 4 bases and J by 4 bases, and 13 bases separated the two germline ends. CDR1 is KGHSH, CDR2 LQKENI, per germline. Here the CDR3 reads CASSQGTRGETQYF. Here the CDR3 DNA reads TGTGCCAGCTCACAGGGGACACGGGGAGAGACCCAGTACTTC.